A single sample gave rise to the 10 T cell receptor beta chains below, sequenced in a study of shared clonotypes between healthy human individuals. The data were produced by immunoSEQ multiplex PCR, yet TCRdb's version contains in-frame clones alone and is incomplete. The table has approximately 2,000,000 clones, under 95% seen once. The sequencing sample was made of naive CD4+ T cells from PBMCs. Subset defined: CD45RA+ positively selected. The receptor set was obtained from a young man in good health. Some clones in this sample may be carry-over from other donors' samples.

This chain joins TRBV9 and TRBJ2-3, with D perhaps given as TRBD1 or TRBD2 (6 bases each). The CDR3 consists of 16 residues. Trimming took off 4 bases at V and 3 bases at J, with 18 bases between the two ends. Germline values: CDR1 SGDLS, CDR2 YYNGEE. The CDR3 loop reads CASSPQTGGGTDTQYF. The CDR3, as DNA: TGTGCCAGCAGCCCCCAGACAGGTGGAGGGACAGATACGCAGTATTTT. The complete variable domain, with remaining parts taken from reference TRBV9 and TRBJ2-3, reads DSGVTQTPKHLITATGQRVTLRCSPRSGDLSVYWYQQSLDQGLQFLIQYYNGEERAKGNILERFSAQQFPDLHSELNLSSLELGDSALYFCASSPQTGGGTDTQYFGPGTRLTVL.

CDR3 sequence (DNA): TGTGCCAGCAGCTCGCGGTTGGACACTGAAGCTTTCTTT. It yields the protein CASSSRLDTEAFF. The chain uses TRBV28 and TRBJ1-1, with D hard to call. The germline CDR1 and CDR2 sequences are MDHEN and SYDVKM. CDR3 size: 13 residues. Between the trimmed V and J ends, which lost 6 bases and 3 bases, there was a span of 11 bases.

V and J are TRBV18 and TRBJ2-2; 11 bases fit TRBD1. Looked up from germline, CDR1 is KGHSH and CDR2 is LQKENI. V gave up 4 bases and J gave up 4 bases; unmatched junction bases: 5. The CDR3 runs 16 residues. The CDR3: CASSRRTGGGTGELFF. The CDR3 region has the DNA TGTGCCAGCTCACGAAGGACAGGGGGCGGCACCGGGGAGCTGTTTTTT.

The genes are TRBV5-1 and TRBJ2-2, with 7 bases identical to TRBD1. After removal of 1 base from V and 1 base from J, the junction contained 4 bases not matched to a gene. This CDR3 has 16 amino acids. Germline CDR1 and CDR2: SGHRS and YFSETQ. The CDR3, as DNA: TGCGCCAGCAGCTTGCCCGGGACAGAGAACACCGGGGAGCTGTTTTTT. As protein: CASSLPGTENTGELFF.

The genes are TRBV6-5 and TRBJ2-7; TRBD2 aligns across 11 bases. Germline V CDR1 and CDR2: MNHEY, SVGAGI. The CDR3 runs 14 residues. V trimming: 6 bases; J trimming: 5 bases; junction bases outside the gene matches: 6. The CDR3 loop reads CASRNLAGGNEQYF. DNA for the CDR3: TGTGCCAGCAGAAACTTAGCGGGGGGGAACGAGCAGTACTTC.

This chain uses TRBV6-6 with TRBJ1-2, with D unclear. V lost 0 bases and J 13 bases, leaving 24 bases between the germline ends. Germline V gene sequence: CDR1 MNHNY, CDR2 SVGAGI (reference sequence). The CDR3 totals 16 residues. The CDR3 sequence: CASSYSHYLPQESLTF. The DNA of the CDR3 is TGTGCCAGCAGTTACTCGCACTACCTTCCTCAGGAATCGCTCACCTTC.

The chain carries TRBV2 and TRBJ1-2, with 7 bases matching TRBD1. The CDR3 contains 12 residues. Looked up from germline, CDR1 is SNHLY and CDR2 is FYNNEI. Trimming took 7 bases from V and 8 from J; bases not matched to a gene: 7. The CDR3 bases are TGTGCCAGCACCCAAACAGGGGCGGGCTACACCTTC. Protein sequence: CASTQTGAGYTF.

V gene TRBV28 combines with J gene TRBJ2-4; 11 bases are shared with TRBD1. The V gene's germline CDR1 is MDHEN and CDR2 SYDVKM. The V segment lost 6 bases and the J segment 8 bases; nucleotides outside the gene matches: 3. The CDR3 is 13 amino acids. CDR3 DNA sequence: TGTGCCAGCAGCCGGGACAGGGGGGACATTCAGTACTTC. Amino acid sequence: CASSRDRGDIQYF.

The chain links TRBV9 to TRBJ1-1, with a tentative D call TRBD1 (5 bases). V dropped 0 bases and J dropped 11 bases, with 14 bases sitting between them. CDR3 length: 13 residues. CDR1 is SGDLS and CDR2 is YYNGEE in the germline V gene. CDR3: CASSVAPQGDAFF. DNA for the CDR3: TGTGCCAGCAGCGTAGCTCCGCAGGGCGACGCTTTCTTT.

The chain links TRBV9 to TRBJ1-2, with a weak D call TRBD1 (5 bases). This CDR3 spans 14 amino acids. CDR1 and CDR2 (germline): SGDLS, YYNGEE. Trimming shortened V by 1 base and J by 4 bases, and 11 bases separated the two germline ends. The CDR3 region has the DNA TGTGCCAGCAGCGTACTGGGGACGGGCTATGGCTACACCTTC. It yields the protein CASSVLGTGYGYTF. Variable domain in full (rest from reference TRBV9 and TRBJ1-2): DSGVTQTPKHLITATGQRVTLRCSPRSGDLSVYWYQQSLDQGLQFLIQYYNGEERAKGNILERFSAQQFPDLHSELNLSSLELGDSALYFCASSVLGTGYGYTFGSGTRLTVV.